This TCR beta chain was found in a study of blood T cells in healthy people across ages. A second PCR, run for about 6 to 11 cycles, used a sample-barcoded 5' primer plus a J-beta primer mix. TCRdb processed the 5' RACE reads anew with MiXCR; each CDR3 protein has one entry. This table holds about a million distinct CDR3 sequences, 40% to 60% found once. This CDR3 contains 16 residues. The germline CDR1 and CDR2 sequences are MGHRA and YSYEKL. Sequences were obtained from blood. V and J are TRBV4-1 and TRBJ2-4; 8 bases match TRBD1. The tail of the sequence fits TRBJ2-7 better, so the J call may be wrong. The clonotype originates from a man aged 25 to 40 in good health. CDR3 DNA sequence: TGCGCCAGCAGCCAAGCCCCCCAGGGGGCGGTCCACGAGCAGTACTTC. As protein: CASSQAPQGAVHEQYF.